Listed below are T cell receptor beta chains from one sample, sequenced in a study of T cells after yellow fever vaccination. TCRdb passed the 5' RACE reads through MiXCR, listing each CDR3 protein once. The table shows some 250,000 distinct CDR3 sequences, with 6.9% occurring only once. The sample here was CD4+ T cells sorted from PBMCs, taken 15 days after the yellow fever booster vaccination. The receptors here all came from a man aged 25-45 years who received the YFV17D yellow fever vaccine. The CDR3 runs from the conserved cysteine through the conserved F or W. The D gene is left open where the match is weak. Expanded clones are given a class, and other clones once, few, many or no size at all.

many,TRBV5-1,-,TRBJ2-7,TGCGCCAGCAGTAGCAAGGACGAGCAGTACTTC,CASSSKDEQYF
many,TRBV12-3/TRBV12-4,-,TRBJ2-5,TGTGCCAGCAGTCCTGAACGGACCCAGTACTTC,CASSPERTQYF
-,TRBV4-1,TRBD2,TRBJ2-3,TGCGCCAGCAGCACGACTAGCGGGAGAGGGTGGGTCACAGATACGCAGTATTTT,CASSTTSGRGWVTDTQYF
many,TRBV5-1,-,TRBJ2-7,TGCGCCAGCAGCTTGGCGCAAGGAAGGTCCTACGAGCAGTACTTC,CASSLAQGRSYEQYF
-,TRBV28,-,TRBJ2-2,TGTGCCAGCAGTTTACGGCCCGCGAACACCGGGGAGCTGTTTTTT,CASSLRPANTGELFF
many,TRBV10-2,TRBD2,TRBJ2-2,TGCGCCAGCAGAGTTAGCGGGATAACCGGGGAGCTGTTTTTT,CASRVSGITGELFF
-,TRBV7-2,TRBD2,TRBJ2-1,TGTGCCAGCAGCATCTCCCATAGGACTAGCGCCAATGAGCAGTTCTTC,CASSISHRTSANEQFF
-,TRBV15,-,TRBJ2-2,TGTGCCACATCAAGCAGAACGAACACCGGGGAGCTGTTTTTT,CATSSRTNTGELFF
few,TRBV7-2,-,TRBJ2-5,TGTGCCAGCAGCTTAGTCATGGGACTGGGGGAGACCCAGTACTTC,CASSLVMGLGETQYF
-,TRBV5-1,-,TRBJ2-7,TGCGCCAGCAGCTTGATCGGGGGAGGCGGATACGAGCAGTACTTC,CASSLIGGGGYEQYF
few,TRBV6-2/TRBV6-3,TRBD2,TRBJ2-7,TGTGCCAGCAGTGGCGGGAGGGCCCCCCTCTACTACGAGCAGTACTTC,CASSGGRAPLYYEQYF
-,TRBV7-8,-,TRBJ2-5,TGTGCCAGCAGCCGAAGAGAGGCCCAGTACTTC,CASSRREAQYF
many,TRBV5-1,TRBD1,TRBJ1-5,TGCGCCAGCAGCCCGGGACAGGGGGCTTCTCAGCCCCAGCATTTT,CASSPGQGASQPQHF
-,TRBV7-9,-,TRBJ2-3,TGTGCCAGCAGCCCCGAGGGGAGAGGGGAGGATACGCAGTATTTT,CASSPEGRGEDTQYF
many,TRBV20-1,TRBD1,TRBJ1-1,TGCAGTGCTGGGGGACAGGAGGGTGAAGCTTTCTTT,CSAGGQEGEAFF
many,TRBV12-3/TRBV12-4,-,TRBJ2-5,TGTGCCAGCAGTTTAGGACATTTAGAGACCCAGTACTTC,CASSLGHLETQYF
many,TRBV13,-,TRBJ1-1,TGTGCCAGCAGCTTCGCGGGCTTGAACACTGAAGCTTTCTTT,CASSFAGLNTEAFF
-,TRBV3-1,-,TRBJ1-3,TGTGCCAGCAGCCAGACAGCTGGAAACACCATATATTTT,CASSQTAGNTIYF
-,TRBV7-2,TRBD2,TRBJ2-2,TGTGCCAGCAGTCCTCCTCTAGCGGGAGGGTACGGGGAGCTGTTTTTT,CASSPPLAGGYGELFF
-,TRBV7-8,-,TRBJ2-1,TGTGCCAGCAGCCCGGGACCGTCTGAGAACAATGAGCAGTTCTTC,CASSPGPSENNEQFF
-,TRBV7-8,-,TRBJ1-3,TGTGCCAGCAGCTTAGGGGGGATAGGGAGAAACACCATATATTTT,CASSLGGIGRNTIYF
many,TRBV5-6,-,TRBJ2-6,TGTGCCAGCAGCTTGGTCCTGACAGCTGGGGCCAACGTCCTGACTTTC,CASSLVLTAGANVLTF
many,TRBV20-1,-,TRBJ2-2,TGCAGTGCTAGTCTGAGTAGCGTGACCGGGGAGCTGTTTTTT,CSASLSSVTGELFF
many,TRBV28,TRBD2,TRBJ2-5,TGTGCCAGCAGTTTAAATGGACTAGCTAAAGAGACCCAGTACTTC,CASSLNGLAKETQYF
few,TRBV9,-,TRBJ1-2,TGTGCCAGCAGCGTAGAAGGGAACTATGGCTACACCTTC,CASSVEGNYGYTF
few,TRBV9,TRBD2,TRBJ2-1,TGTGCCAGCAGCGTAGCCCCACTAGCGGCACTCTACAATGAGCAGTTCTTC,CASSVAPLAALYNEQFF
-,TRBV20-1,TRBD1,TRBJ1-1,TGCAGTGCTAGACCCGGACAGGGGGCAAGTTTTACTGAAGCTTTCTTT,CSARPGQGASFTEAFF
many,TRBV7-2,-,TRBJ2-7,TGTGCCAGCAGCTTCGATTTTACTAGTTTCTACGAGCAGTACTTC,CASSFDFTSFYEQYF
many,TRBV7-6,TRBD1,TRBJ2-3,TGTGCCAGCAGCTTAGCTGACAGGGGAGGAACGCAGTATTTT,CASSLADRGGTQYF
many,TRBV25-1,-,TRBJ2-7,TGTGCCAGCAGTGATCAAGGCCTCTCCTACGAGCAGTACTTC,CASSDQGLSYEQYF
-,TRBV2,-,TRBJ1-1,TGTGCCAGCGGGGGGGACCTGAACACTGAAGCTTTCTTT,CASGGDLNTEAFF
-,TRBV7-2,TRBD2,TRBJ2-3,TGTGCCAGCAGCTCCCGGAGTAGCGGGATCTCAGATACGCAGTATTTT,CASSSRSSGISDTQYF
-,TRBV6-5,TRBD2,TRBJ2-7,TGTGCCAGCAGTTACGGGCGGGCGGGACTAGCGGCTCGGGAGCAGTACTTC,CASSYGRAGLAAREQYF
-,TRBV7-7,TRBD1,TRBJ2-2,TGTGCCAGCAGGTCGGCCCGACGGACAGGGGGAATCACCGGGGAGCTGTTTTTT,CASRSARRTGGITGELFF
few,TRBV12-3/TRBV12-4,-,TRBJ2-1,TGTGCCAGCAGCCCGGGGAGTGGAGGGGGCCAGGTTGGGTTCTTC,CASSPGSGGGQVGFF
few,TRBV16,-,TRBJ2-3,TGTGCCAGCAGCGAGGACGGAGGAACGCAGTATTTT,CASSEDGGTQYF
-,TRBV6-1,-,TRBJ2-7,TGTGCCAGCCCCCGGGATAGCGGACCCTACGAGCAGTACTTC,CASPRDSGPYEQYF
many,TRBV12-3/TRBV12-4,TRBD1,TRBJ2-2,TGTGCCAGCAAAATCACCGGGACAGGGGTCACCGGGGAGCTGTTTTTT,CASKITGTGVTGELFF
many,TRBV12-3/TRBV12-4,-,TRBJ1-1,TGTGCCAACAAGAAACAGGGAGGGACTGAAGCTTTCTTT,CANKKQGGTEAFF
many,TRBV20-1,-,TRBJ1-1,TGCAGTAAGACAGCATCATCAAACACTGAAGCTTTCTTT,CSKTASSNTEAFF
-,TRBV28,-,TRBJ2-5,TGTGCCAGCGACTCCCATCACGTAGGGGGAGAGACCCAGTACTTC,CASDSHHVGGETQYF
many,TRBV7-2,-,TRBJ2-7,TGTGCCAGCAGCTTAGCGGGCAGCAATTACGAGCAGTACTTC,CASSLAGSNYEQYF
-,TRBV3-1,-,TRBJ2-3,TGTGCCAGCAGCCAAGATGGCGTCCAGCAGTATTTT,CASSQDGVQQYF
few,TRBV3-1,-,TRBJ1-1,TGTGCCAGCAGCCCTCCAGTTGTGGCCACTGAAGCTTTCTTT,CASSPPVVATEAFF
few,TRBV29-1,TRBD1,TRBJ1-4,TGCAGCGTTGGGGACAGGAGTAATGAAAAACTGTTTTTT,CSVGDRSNEKLFF
many,TRBV25-1,-,TRBJ1-3,TGTGCCAGCAGTGCCTTATCTGGAAACACCATATATTTT,CASSALSGNTIYF
-,TRBV7-3,TRBD2,TRBJ2-3,TGTGCCAGCAGCTTAATCCCCCGGCCGACTAGCTCTCACACAGATACGCAGTATTTT,CASSLIPRPTSSHTDTQYF
few,TRBV7-9,TRBD2,TRBJ2-1,TGTGCCAGCAGCTTCGCAGCGGGAGGGCACAATGAGCAGTTCTTC,CASSFAAGGHNEQFF
-,TRBV7-3,-,TRBJ2-1,TGTGCCAGCAGCTCTCTCGGGAGCGCCAGCTCCTACAATGAGCAGTTCTTC,CASSSLGSASSYNEQFF
many,TRBV20-1,-,TRBJ2-1,TGCAGTGCTAGAGATGGTAACACCCTGGCACAGCAGTTCTTC,CSARDGNTLAQQFF
few,TRBV12-3/TRBV12-4,-,TRBJ1-4,TGTGCCAGCAGTTTAGGACTACTGGGGACGGCAGAAAAACTGTTTTTT,CASSLGLLGTAEKLFF
-,TRBV7-2,-,TRBJ2-5,TGTGCCAGCAGCTTAGAGACTAGTCAAGAGACCCAGTACTTC,CASSLETSQETQYF
-,TRBV20-1,-,TRBJ2-7,TGCAGTGCTAGAGTCCAGACCTACGAGCAGTACTTC,CSARVQTYEQYF
few,TRBV19,-,TRBJ2-2,TGTGCCAGTAGGGGCCTAGGCACCGGGGAGCTGTTTTTT,CASRGLGTGELFF
-,TRBV20-1,-,TRBJ1-2,TGCAGTGCTAGAGATCTGGCAGGGTACCCCTATGGCTACACCTTC,CSARDLAGYPYGYTF
-,TRBV7-2,TRBD1,TRBJ1-2,TGTGCCAGCAGCTACCGGGACAGGGCTTATGGCTACACCTTC,CASSYRDRAYGYTF
few,TRBV27,-,TRBJ1-1,TGTGCCAGCAGAACCAGGACGGTAAACACTGAAGCTTTCTTT,CASRTRTVNTEAFF
once,TRBV5-4,TRBD1,TRBJ2-5,TGTGCCAGCAGTTCCGGGACAGCGCCCCAAGAGACCCAGTACTTC,CASSSGTAPQETQYF
few,TRBV5-1,-,TRBJ2-2,TGCGCCAGCAGACAGCCGGGACTTCGAACTGCCGGGGAGCTGTTTTTT,CASRQPGLRTAGELFF